These 21 T cell receptor beta chains were all obtained from the same sample, sequenced in a study of blood T cell repertoires in COVID-19. Clones were sequenced by immunoSEQ multiplex PCR, and TCRdb holds only the in-frame ones, with some missing. The sample lists 100,000 to 120,000 clones, roughly 79% occurring once. The sequencing input was peripheral blood. These receptors all stem from a woman older than 75 with active or convalescent COVID-19.

V and J are TRBV3-1 (or the pseudogene TRBV3-2) and TRBJ1-6; D might be TRBD1 (5 bases). Looked up from germline, CDR1 is LGHDT and CDR2 is YNNKEL (reference sequence). The CDR3 totals 16 residues. Trimming removed 0 bases at V and 7 bases at J, with 13 bases between. CDR3 protein: CASSQEGGRKNSPLHF. In DNA form, the CDR3 reads TGTGCCAGCAGCCAAGAGGGGGGACGGAAAAATTCACCCCTCCACTTT.

This chain joins TRBV2 and TRBJ2-1; 10 nucleotides agree with TRBD2. J was trimmed by 7 bases and V by 7 bases; bases with no gene match: 10. The CDR3 sequence is 15 residues long. CDR1 SNHLY and CDR2 FYNNEI come from the germline V gene. CDR3 bases: TGTGCCAGCAAAGCAGCGGGAGGGCGAAGAAATGAGCAGTTCTTC. Amino acids: CASKAAGGRRNEQFF.

This clone was picked up one time. The chain uses TRBV30 and TRBJ1-5, with a tentative D call TRBD1 (6 bases). Deletions cut 2 bases from V and 6 bases from J, with 8 bases between. The CDR3 is made up of 12 amino acids. In germline, CDR1 is GTSNPN, CDR2 SVGIG (reference sequence). CDR3 DNA sequence: TGTGCCTGGAGTACAGGGAGTCAGCCCCAGCATTTT. Translation: CAWSTGSQPQHF.

The rearrangement links TRBV7-7 to TRBJ2-7, with D perhaps matching TRBD2 (5 bases). With 5 bases removed from V and 0 bases from J, the gap between germline ends came to 17 bases. The CDR3 is made up of 16 amino acids. Germline V lookup: CDR1 SSHAT, CDR2 FNYEAQ (reference sequence). The DNA for the CDR3 is TGTGCCAGCAGCGCCCACGACCCGGGGAGCTCCTACGAGCAGTACTTC. As protein: CASSAHDPGSSYEQYF.

The genes are TRBV19 and TRBJ1-1; the match to TRBD1 covers 12 bases. CDR1 is LNHDA and CDR2 is SQIVND in the germline V gene (reference sequence). CDR3 length equals 14 residues. The J segment lost 6 bases and the V segment lost 7 bases, leaving 6 bases of the junction unmatched. The CDR3 bases are TGTGCCAGTACGAAGGGACAGGGGGCTTCTGAAGCTTTCTTT. As protein: CASTKGQGASEAFF.

V and J are TRBV11-2 and TRBJ2-7; maybe TRBD2 (6 bases). V lost 1 base to trimming and J lost 0 bases, with 7 bases between them. Germline V gene data show CDR1 as SGHAT and CDR2 as FQNNGV. CDR3 size: 14 residues. The CDR3 loop is CASSLGGDSYEQYF. In nucleotides, the CDR3 is TGTGCCAGCAGCTTAGGGGGGGACTCCTACGAGCAGTACTTC.

The chain combines TRBV11-2 with TRBJ2-3; 13 bases fit TRBD2. After removal of 2 bases from V and 7 bases from J, the junction contained 6 bases not matched to a gene. The CDR3 runs 16 residues. Germline assignment: CDR1 SGHAT and CDR2 FQNNGV. CDR3 in amino acids: CASSLTGTSGMYTQYF. In nucleotides, the CDR3 is TGTGCCAGCAGCTTAACCGGGACTAGCGGGATGTATACGCAGTATTTT.

The CDR3 nucleotides read TGTGCCAGCAGCTCGCGGACAGTGGGCTATGGCTACACCTTC. As protein: CASSSRTVGYGYTF. The chain is built from TRBV7-2 and TRBJ1-2, with TRBD1 as a possible D gene (6 bases). V was cut by 4 bases and J by 4 bases, with 13 bases left in between. CDR1 is SGHTA and CDR2 is FQGNSA in the germline V gene. The length of the CDR3 is 14 residues.

The chain carries TRBV5-6 and TRBJ2-5; 13 bases agree with TRBD2. Germline assignment: CDR1 SGHDT and CDR2 YYEEEE. The CDR3 has 17 amino acids. The V segment lost 4 bases and the J segment 4 bases; nucleotides outside the gene matches: 10. The CDR3, as DNA: TGTGCCAGCAGCCCTGGACTAGCGGGAGAATGGCGAGAGACCCAGTACTTC. It translates to CASSPGLAGEWRETQYF. The full variable domain, in which reference TRBV5-6 and TRBJ2-5 provide the parts outside the CDR3, is DAGVTQSPTHLIKTRGQQVTLRCSPKSGHDTVSWYQQALGQGPQFIFQYYEEEERQRGNFPDRFSGHQFPNYSSELNVNALLLGDSALYLCASSPGLAGEWRETQYFGPGTRLLVL.

The J gene is TRBJ2-7, the V gene TRBV9; a possible D gene is TRBD1 (6 bases). Trimming shortened V by 1 base and J by 6 bases, and 14 bases separated the two germline ends. The CDR3 is made up of 14 amino acids. Germline assignment: CDR1 SGDLS and CDR2 YYNGEE. CDR3 in amino acids: CASSVMDPGAEQYF. The CDR3 nucleotides read TGTGCCAGCAGCGTAATGGATCCAGGGGCCGAGCAGTACTTC.

Regarding this clone: Compared with germline, one end of the junction differs, possibly owing to a read error. The chain has TRBV2 and TRBJ1-5; D is unresolved. The CDR3 totals 13 residues. CDR1 SNHLY and CDR2 FYNNEI come from the germline V gene. CDR3 DNA: TGTGCCAGCAAAGATTTTAGCAATCTGCCCCAGCATTTT. This encodes CASKDFSNLPQHF.

The V call is TRBV7-9, the J call TRBJ1-5, with 7 bases matching TRBD1. The junction had 1 base not matched to a gene; V was cut back by 6 bases and J by 2 bases. Per germline, CDR1 SEHNR and CDR2 FQNEAQ (reference sequence). CDR3 size: 13 residues. The CDR3 bases are TGTGCCAGCAGTCAGGGGGGCAATCAGCCCCAGCATTTT. The encoded protein is CASSQGGNQPQHF.

In nucleotides, the CDR3 is TGTGCCAGCAGCTATACAGGGGTCCCCTCCTACAATGAGCAGTTCTTC. Protein: CASSYTGVPSYNEQFF. The chain has TRBV7-9 and TRBJ2-1; 7 positions match TRBD1. Unmatched junction bases numbered 6, after V lost 4 bases and J lost 0 bases. The CDR3 loop spans 16 amino acids. Germline loops: CDR1 SEHNR, CDR2 FQNEAQ (reference sequence). The variable domain in full, completed from reference TRBV7-9 and TRBJ2-1, reads DTGVSQNPRHKITKRGQNVTFRCDPISEHNRLYWYRQTLGQGPEFLTYFQNEAQLEKSRLLSDRFSAERPKGSFSTLEIQRTEQGDSAMYLCASSYTGVPSYNEQFFGPGTRLTVL.

The chain couples TRBV4-2 to TRBJ2-1, with D maybe TRBD1 (5 bases). CDR1 is LGHNA, CDR2 YNFKEQ, per germline. The CDR3 spans 18 residues. Trimming removed 0 bases at V and 6 bases at J, with 21 bases between. CDR3 coding DNA: TGTGCCAGCAGCCAAGATAGGAGACCAGATCAGGGTGGCAATGAGCAGTTCTTC. This gives the protein CASSQDRRPDQGGNEQFF.

J is TRBJ2-3 and V is TRBV19; 9 bases line up with TRBD2. CDR3 length: 15 residues. Germline V gene data show CDR1 as LNHDA and CDR2 as SQIVND (reference sequence). The V gene end was trimmed by 7 bases and the J gene end by 10 bases; junction bases not matched to a gene: 15. DNA for the CDR3: TGTGCCAGTACCCCCTCGCTAGCGGGATTGGAGGCGCAGTATTTT. The encoded protein is CASTPSLAGLEAQYF.

The genes are TRBV5-1 and TRBJ2-4, with a tentative D call TRBD2 (5 bases). Trimming removed 5 bases at V and 0 bases at J, with 6 bases between. CDR3 length: 13 amino acids. Germline V lookup: CDR1 SGHRS, CDR2 YFSETQ. CDR3 residues: CASRREAKNIQYF. In DNA, the CDR3 is TGCGCCAGCAGGAGGGAAGCCAAAAACATTCAGTACTTC.

The chain employs TRBV19 and TRBJ2-1, with D maybe TRBD2 (5 bases). Germline values: CDR1 LNHDA, CDR2 SQIVND (reference sequence). Trimming left V 7 bases short and J 3 bases short, with 13 bases between. CDR3 size: 14 residues. The CDR3 DNA sequence: TGTGCCAGTACCTCAACGGGGTTCTACAATGAGCAGTTCTTC. Translated, it gives CASTSTGFYNEQFF.

The V call is TRBV2, the J call TRBJ2-3; tentatively, D is TRBD2 (6 bases). The CDR3 sequence is 12 residues long. Germline V gene data show CDR1 as SNHLY and CDR2 as FYNNEI. V was shortened by 9 bases and J by 4 bases, with 11 bases between the two germline ends. In DNA, the CDR3 is TGTGCCAGTAGGGAGGATGCAGATACGCAGTATTTT. It codes for CASREDADTQYF.

The chain carries TRBV5-1 and TRBJ2-1; D call uncertain. V was pared by 0 bases and J by 6 bases, with 10 bases between. From germline, CDR1 is SGHRS and CDR2 YFSETQ. The CDR3 runs to 14 residues. The CDR3 loop is CASSLGYTSNEQFF. As DNA, the CDR3 is TGCGCCAGCAGCTTGGGGTATACAAGCAATGAGCAGTTCTTC.

The chain couples TRBV5-1 to TRBJ2-5; D may be TRBD2 (5 bases). Trimming pared 2 bases from V and 2 bases from J, leaving 13 bases between. Per germline, CDR1 SGHRS and CDR2 YFSETQ. This CDR3 is 15 amino acids long. The CDR3 here is CASSFFGNRQETQYF. CDR3 DNA sequence: TGCGCCAGCAGCTTCTTCGGGAACCGACAAGAGACCCAGTACTTC.

J is TRBJ1-5 and V is TRBV5-6; 9 nucleotides line up with TRBD1. This CDR3 spans 14 amino acids. Trimming at V came to 3 bases and at J to 6 bases, leaving 4 bases not matched to a gene. Germline V gene data show CDR1 as SGHDT and CDR2 as YYEEEE. The CDR3 reads CASSSGQGGQPQHF. In DNA, the CDR3 is TGTGCCAGCAGCTCGGGACAGGGCGGTCAGCCCCAGCATTTT.